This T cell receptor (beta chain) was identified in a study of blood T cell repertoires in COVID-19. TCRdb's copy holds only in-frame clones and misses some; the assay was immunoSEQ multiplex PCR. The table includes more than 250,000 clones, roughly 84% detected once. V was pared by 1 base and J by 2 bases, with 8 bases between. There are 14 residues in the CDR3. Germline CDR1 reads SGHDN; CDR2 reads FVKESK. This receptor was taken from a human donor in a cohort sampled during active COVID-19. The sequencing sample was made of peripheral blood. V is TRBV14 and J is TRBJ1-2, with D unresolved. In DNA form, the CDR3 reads TGTGCCAGCAGCCAAGTATCACAGAACTATGGCTACACCTTC. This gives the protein CASSQVSQNYGYTF. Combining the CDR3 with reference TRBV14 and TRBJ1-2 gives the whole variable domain EAGVTQFPSHSVIEKGQTVTLRCDPISGHDNLYWYRRVMGKEIKFLLHFVKESKQDESGMPNNRFLAERTGGTYSTLKVQPAELEDSGVYFCASSQVSQNYGYTFGSGTRLTVV.